The entry below describes one T cell receptor (beta chain). Antigen specificity is unknown. Each PCR replicate from the sorted subsets contained about 200 ng DNA, which is tens of thousands of T cell genomes. In the authors' methods: Quality scores were absent from the junction-only immunoSEQ sequences, so filtering differed. Assay used: immunoSEQ multiplex PCR; TCRdb lists only in-frame clones, some missing. D and trimming were read from the DNA, whereas the V and J calls and clone size are those reported in that table. This sample yields around 2,000,000 clones, of which 85% to 95% are seen a single time; 0.13% belongs to the top ten. The data originate from a study of shared clonotypes between healthy human individuals. Study-level findings and limits: In general, naive subsets displayed greater estimated richness than memory subsets did.

Between the trimmed V and J ends, which lost 0 bases and 6 bases, there was a span of 12 bases. CDR3 size: 13 residues. Germline V gene lookup returns CDR1 GTSNPN and CDR2 SVGIG (reference sequence). The chain has TRBV30 and TRBJ2-7; D uncertain. The clonotype comes from a man aged 18 to 35 in good health. Sequencing was carried out using naive CD4+ T cells sorted from blood. Described subset: CD45RA+ positively selected. The CDR3, as DNA: TGTGCCTGGAGTGTACTTCGGCAGGTCGAGCAGTACTTC. Its protein product is CAWSVLRQVEQYF.